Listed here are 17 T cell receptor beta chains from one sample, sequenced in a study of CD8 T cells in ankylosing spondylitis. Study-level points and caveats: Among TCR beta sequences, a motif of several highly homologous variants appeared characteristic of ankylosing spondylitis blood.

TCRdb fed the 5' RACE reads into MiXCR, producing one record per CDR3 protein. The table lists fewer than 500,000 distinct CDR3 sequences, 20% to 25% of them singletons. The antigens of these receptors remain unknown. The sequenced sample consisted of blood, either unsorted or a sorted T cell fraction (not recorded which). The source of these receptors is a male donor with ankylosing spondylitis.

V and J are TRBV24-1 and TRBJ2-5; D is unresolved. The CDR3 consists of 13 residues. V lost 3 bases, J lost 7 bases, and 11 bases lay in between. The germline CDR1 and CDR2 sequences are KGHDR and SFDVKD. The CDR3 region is CATSDLDLGTQYF. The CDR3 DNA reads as TGTGCCACCAGTGATCTTGACCTTGGGACCCAGTACTTC.

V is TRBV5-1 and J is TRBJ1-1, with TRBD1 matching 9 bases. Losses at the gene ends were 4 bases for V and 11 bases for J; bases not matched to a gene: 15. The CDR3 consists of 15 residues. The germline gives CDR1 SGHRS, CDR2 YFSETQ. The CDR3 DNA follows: TGCGCCAGCAGCCCGGCGCTGGGACAGGGTTCGACGGCTTTCTTT. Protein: CASSPALGQGSTAFF.

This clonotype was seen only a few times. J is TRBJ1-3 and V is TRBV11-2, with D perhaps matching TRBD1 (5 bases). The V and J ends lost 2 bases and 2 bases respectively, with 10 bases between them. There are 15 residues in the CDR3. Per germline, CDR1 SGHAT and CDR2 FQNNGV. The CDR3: CASSLSGRAGNTIYF. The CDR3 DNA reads TGTGCCAGCAGCTTATCTGGCAGGGCTGGAAACACCATATATTTT.

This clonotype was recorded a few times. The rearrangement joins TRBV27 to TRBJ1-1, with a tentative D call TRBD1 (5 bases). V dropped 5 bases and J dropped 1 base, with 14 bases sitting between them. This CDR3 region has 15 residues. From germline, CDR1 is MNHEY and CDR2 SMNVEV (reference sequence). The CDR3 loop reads CASSPGDRPNTEAFF. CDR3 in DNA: TGTGCCAGCAGTCCCGGTGACAGACCGAACACTGAAGCTTTCTTT.

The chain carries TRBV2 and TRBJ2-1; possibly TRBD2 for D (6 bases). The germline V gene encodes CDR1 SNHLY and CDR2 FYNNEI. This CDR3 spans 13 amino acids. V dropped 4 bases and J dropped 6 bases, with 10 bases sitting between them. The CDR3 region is CASSGGDFNEQFF. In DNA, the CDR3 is TGTGCCAGCAGTGGCGGGGACTTCAATGAGCAGTTCTTC.

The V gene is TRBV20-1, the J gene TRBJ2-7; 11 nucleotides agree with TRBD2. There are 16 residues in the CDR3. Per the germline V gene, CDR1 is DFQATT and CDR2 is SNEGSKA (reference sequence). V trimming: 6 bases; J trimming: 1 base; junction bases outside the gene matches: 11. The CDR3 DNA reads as TGCAGTGCCCCACTAGCGGGGGAACCTTATTCCTACGAGCAGTACTTC. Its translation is CSAPLAGEPYSYEQYF.

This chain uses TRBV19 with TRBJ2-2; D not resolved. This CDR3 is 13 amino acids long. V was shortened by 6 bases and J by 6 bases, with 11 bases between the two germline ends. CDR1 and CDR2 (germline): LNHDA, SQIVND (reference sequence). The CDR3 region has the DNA TGTGCCAGTAGCGGATTTACGTCCGGGGAGCTGTTTTTT. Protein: CASSGFTSGELFF.

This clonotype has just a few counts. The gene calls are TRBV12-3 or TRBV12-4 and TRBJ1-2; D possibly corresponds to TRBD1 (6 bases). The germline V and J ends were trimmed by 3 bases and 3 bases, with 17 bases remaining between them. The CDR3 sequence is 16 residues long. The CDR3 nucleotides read TGTGCCAGCAGTTTTCGGGGGCCTGGGTGGCACTATGGCTACACCTTC. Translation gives CASSFRGPGWHYGYTF.

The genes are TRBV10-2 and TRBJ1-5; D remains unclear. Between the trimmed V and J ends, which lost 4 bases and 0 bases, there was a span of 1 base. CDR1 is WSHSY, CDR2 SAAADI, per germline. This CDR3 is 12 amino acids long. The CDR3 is CASSVSNQPQHF. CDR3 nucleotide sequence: TGCGCCAGCAGTGTTAGCAATCAGCCCCAGCATTTT.

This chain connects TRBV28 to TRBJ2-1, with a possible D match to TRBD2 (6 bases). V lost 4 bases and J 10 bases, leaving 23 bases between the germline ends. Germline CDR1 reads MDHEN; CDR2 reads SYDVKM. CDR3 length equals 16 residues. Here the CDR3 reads CASSSRTGTVKGEQFF. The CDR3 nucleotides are TGTGCCAGCAGTTCTAGAACCGGGACTGTCAAAGGGGAGCAGTTCTTC.

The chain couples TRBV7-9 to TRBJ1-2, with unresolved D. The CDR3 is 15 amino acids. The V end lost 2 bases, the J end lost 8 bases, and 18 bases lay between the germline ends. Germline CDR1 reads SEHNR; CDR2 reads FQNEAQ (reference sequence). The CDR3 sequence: CASSLLSGDSGGYTF. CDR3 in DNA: TGTGCCAGCAGCTTATTAAGCGGGGATTCCGGCGGCTACACCTTC.

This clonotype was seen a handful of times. CDR3 protein: CASSITDRGANYGYTF. The DNA of the CDR3 is TGTGCCAGCAGCATAACCGACAGGGGAGCTAACTATGGCTACACCTTC. The chain is built from TRBV7-9 and TRBJ1-2; TRBD1 agrees at 8 bases. This CDR3 region has 16 residues. The V and J ends lost 5 bases and 0 bases, in that order; junction bases with no gene match: 8. Germline assignment: CDR1 SEHNR and CDR2 FQNEAQ (reference sequence). Supplemented by reference TRBV7-9 and TRBJ1-2, the full variable domain reads DTGVSQNPRHKITKRGQNVTFRCDPISEHNRLYWYRQTLGQGPEFLTYFQNEAQLEKSRLLSDRFSAERPKGSFSTLEIQRTEQGDSAMYLCASSITDRGANYGYTFGSGTRLTVV.

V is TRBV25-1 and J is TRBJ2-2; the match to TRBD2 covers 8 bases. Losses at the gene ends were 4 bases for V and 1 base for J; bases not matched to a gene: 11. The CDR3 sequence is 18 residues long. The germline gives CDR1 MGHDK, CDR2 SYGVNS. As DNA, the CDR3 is TGTGCCAGCAGTGCCGGGAGGGCTGATAGATGGAACACCGGGGAGCTGTTTTTT. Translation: CASSAGRADRWNTGELFF. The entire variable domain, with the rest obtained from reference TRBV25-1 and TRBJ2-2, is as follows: EADIYQTPRYLVIGTGKKITLECSQTMGHDKMYWYQQDPGMELHLIHYSYGVNSTEKGDLSSESTVSRIRTEHFPLTLESARPSHTSQYLCASSAGRADRWNTGELFFGEGSRLTVL.

Written as DNA, the CDR3 is TGCAGTGCTAGAGATTCGGGGAGGAGCGATGTTGAATGGCAGTTCTTC. Amino acids: CSARDSGRSDVEWQFF. The chain is built from TRBV20-1 and TRBJ2-1; weak D call: TRBD2 (6 bases). V lost 0 bases, J lost 12 bases, and 24 bases lay in between. Germline CDR1 and CDR2: DFQATT and SNEGSKA (reference sequence). The CDR3 length is 16 residues.

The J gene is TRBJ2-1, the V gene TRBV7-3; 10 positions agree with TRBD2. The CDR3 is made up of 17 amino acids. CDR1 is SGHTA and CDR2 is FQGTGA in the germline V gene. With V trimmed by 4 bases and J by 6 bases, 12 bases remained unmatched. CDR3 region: CASSSLPDLAGVNEQFF. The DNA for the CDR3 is TGTGCCAGCAGCTCCCTCCCGGACCTAGCGGGGGTCAATGAGCAGTTCTTC.

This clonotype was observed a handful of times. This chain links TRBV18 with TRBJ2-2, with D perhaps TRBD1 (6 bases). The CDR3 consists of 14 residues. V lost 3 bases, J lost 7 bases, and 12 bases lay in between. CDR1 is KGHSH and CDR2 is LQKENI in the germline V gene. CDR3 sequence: CASSPTTGIGELFF. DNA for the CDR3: TGTGCCAGCTCACCTACTACAGGGATCGGGGAGCTGTTTTTT.

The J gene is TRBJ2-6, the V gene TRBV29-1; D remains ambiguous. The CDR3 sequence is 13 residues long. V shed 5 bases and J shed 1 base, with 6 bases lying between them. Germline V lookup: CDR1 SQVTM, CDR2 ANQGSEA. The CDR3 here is CSVLVSGANVLTF. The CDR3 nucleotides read TGCAGCGTTTTGGTTTCTGGGGCCAACGTCCTGACTTTC.